This T cell receptor beta chain is drawn from a study of T cell responses to AZD1222 COVID-19 vaccine. About the research overall: Pooling was applied to second doses at about 4 or about 12 weeks.

The CDR3 covers 16 residues. Germline V gene data show CDR1 as SGHAT and CDR2 as FQNNGV. Between the trimmed V and J ends, which lost 6 bases and 3 bases, there was a span of 18 bases. Comment on this clone: Its specificity is unknown.

Only in-frame clones appear in the TCRdb table, and some are missing; sequencing was by immunoSEQ multiplex PCR. In the table there are fewer than 110,000 clones, about nine tenths of which are singletons. General study results and limits: Seropositive AZD1222 recipients at baseline numbered only 6 or 7.

The clonotype comes from an adult in good health. The source was peripheral blood, collected on day 0 of AZD1222 vaccination. The rearrangement joins TRBV11-2 to TRBJ2-1, with D perhaps matching TRBD2 (6 bases). Here the CDR3 reads CASRPWGEALYNEQFF. The CDR3 DNA is TGTGCCAGCAGGCCGTGGGGGGAGGCCCTCTACAATGAGCAGTTCTTC.